This TCR beta chain was captured by sequencing in a study of shared clonotypes between healthy human individuals (dated by TCRdb to the early 2020s). Regarding the complete study: The cohort included three men and a couple of women between 18 and 49 years of age. For each donor, CD4 naive and CD4 memory were each given three plates, CD8 naive was given two plates, and CD8 memory was given one plate. To estimate repertoire size and how much clonotypes are shared between individuals, the study performed deep sequencing of blood TCR repertoires from roughly five healthy adults. To increase sequencing depth and limit assay-specific biases, different laboratories used diverse techniques to prepare libraries and sequence TCR repertoires. Leukapheresis yielded between about 0.9 and 9 billion PBMCs per donor.

Donors were healthy HIV-negative adults with no recently reported acute infections or vaccinations. Every donor was a Caucasian adult living in Nashville, Tennessee, USA. CD4+ T cells were enriched by magnetic negative selection, after which naive cells were positively selected on CD45RA and the negative fraction was taken as the memory subset. After blood collection by leukapheresis, PBMCs were isolated using Ficoll-Histopaque density gradient centrifugation and then cryopreserved in the vapor phase of liquid nitrogen. Analytical flow cytometry was used to check the purity and quantity of every magnetically sorted T cell population. From each sorted fraction, genomic DNA was isolated and quantified by UV absorbance on a Nanodrop 2000c. This clone was seen only a few times. The clone's antigen remains unknown. Base qualities are not at hand, and no much larger clone is one base apart. Results the study describes overall, beyond this receptor: Based on pairwise subsampling, the degree of clonotype sharing among donors was expected to be affected by sequencing depth. Incomplete sequencing was indicated by rarefaction of sorted-subset datasets, despite the large sequencing depth. Only blood was sampled, and tissue TCR repertoires likely differ from those in blood. The genetic and exposure-history diversity represented was limited by the small number of donors. Naive subsets generally had larger estimated clonotype richness than memory subsets did. Higher generation probabilities were observed for clonotypes shared by all four sorted-subset donors than for non-shared clonotypes. When several donors were compared, the shared fraction of clonotypes was about 5.2% for naive CD4, roughly 3.3% for naive CD8, 2.3% for memory CD4, and around 0.37% for memory CD8.

Per the germline V gene (reference sequence), SSHAT is the CDR1 and FNYEAQ is the CDR2. From the cysteine through the phenylalanine, the CDR3 covers 13 amino acids. The read is trimmed to its CDR3 DNA, 39 bases read in frame from base 1. Deletion took 5 bases off V and 4 bases off J, with a span of 8 bases between the germline ends. Using the deep immunoSEQ assay, TCR CDR3 regions were amplified from genomic DNA by multiplex PCR. Extracted genomic DNA from each cell subset was spread evenly across all wells of several immunoSEQ 96-well plates, with each plate serving as a replicate. For sorted subsets, approximately 0.2 ug of genomic DNA, equivalent to roughly 33,000 T cell genomes, went into each replicate PCR. Purified libraries were measured with a Qubit 3.0 fluorometer, size-checked on a Bioanalyzer 2100, and measured again with the KAPA Library Quantification kit. Every immunoSEQ 96-well plate was sequenced on a dedicated single-read 150-cycle Illumina NextSeq 550 flow cell. Under the source paper's analysis protocol: Because the immunoSEQ output held only junctional sequences and lacked quality scores, the filtering could not match the filtering applied to full-length reads. To assign V/J genes and CDR3, sequences were annotated against IMGT germline references using PyIR, a Python wrapper for IgBLAST v1.9. Reads with weak V/J assignments (E-value above 1e-6), missing CDR3, stop codons, out-of-frame junctions, or ambiguous translated residues were removed. A V3J clonotype was defined by an identical inferred V gene, J gene, and CDR3 amino acid sequence. To compute the percentage overlap between repertoires, the number of shared unique clonotypes was divided by the size of the smaller repertoire. Three approaches were used to assess repertoire richness: RTK rarefaction, the Chao1 estimator, and Recon v2.1 estimates of unobserved clonotypes. OLGA was used to compute generation probabilities for all TCRbeta clonotypes that the gDNA method yielded from a few donors. Entries here come from immuneACCESS through TCRdb and include only in-frame sequences with V and J called. Some clones fail to appear in such tables; in the studies checked, an unresolved V gene covers under half of the shortfall, and the cause of the remainder is unknown. That table is the source of V, J and clone size, and D and trimming were worked out from the DNA. This sample holds millions of clones; 90% to 95% were observed only once. The ten largest clonotypes hold 0.39% of the sample.

The rearrangement joined TRBV7-7 to TRBJ2-2; the D gene remains uncertain. The origin of this receptor is a man in his late teens or twenties in good health. Some clones in this sample may be carry-over from other donors' samples. Sequencing was carried out using naive CD4+ T cells from PBMCs. The sample's cell subset or site, from its label and the paper: CD45RA+ positively selected. The CDR3 has the sequence CASSRLSTGELFF. The DNA sequence is as follows: TGTGCCAGCAGCCGTCTGAGCACCGGGGAGCTGTTTTTT.